This TCR beta chain is from a study of blood T cells in healthy people across ages. CDR3 length: 16 amino acids. Looked up from germline, CDR1 is DFQATT and CDR2 is SNEGSKA (reference sequence). V shed 7 bases and J 3 bases; nucleotides not matched to a gene: 12. For the second PCR, which ran for 7 to 11 cycles, a sample-barcoded 5' primer and a J-beta primer mix were used. TCRdb ran MiXCR on the 5' RACE reads and lists one entry per CDR3 protein. The table has 1.5 million to 1.9 million distinct CDR3 sequences, around 40% seen once. This clonotype appeared a few times. The sequenced sample consisted of blood. The chain links TRBV20-1 to TRBJ2-1; 10 nucleotides agree with TRBD2. This clonotype was sampled from a woman aged 18-29 years in good health. The CDR3 DNA sequence: TGCAGTGTCCTATCCAGCGGGGGGGCCTACTACAATGAGCAGTTCTTC. This encodes CSVLSSGGAYYNEQFF.